These 21 T cell receptor beta chains were sequenced from one sample in a study of PD-1 blockade in classical Hodgkin lymphoma. Relapse was seen in all patients after autologous stem cell transplantation, and brentuximab vedotin exposure was variable. Thawed PBMCs yielded CD4+ T cells through magnetic negative selection. Measured with immunoSEQ multiplex PCR; TCRdb has only the in-frame clones, and not every one. The table includes 30,000 to 40,000 clones, approximately 90% detected once. The material sequenced was CD4+ T cells from blood, taken at baseline. These receptors were taken from a human donor with classical Hodgkin lymphoma.

The genes are TRBV5-1 and TRBJ2-1; 9 bases agree with TRBD1. Germline CDR1 SGHRS, CDR2 YFSETQ. This CDR3 has 15 amino acids. V lost 4 bases to trimming and J lost 6 bases; unmatched junction nucleotides: 8. The CDR3 spells CASSVSRDRVNEQFF. The CDR3 DNA follows: TGCGCCAGCAGCGTAAGCCGGGACAGGGTCAATGAGCAGTTCTTC.

This clone has a single count. V usage is TRBV10-3 and J usage is TRBJ2-2; D ambiguous. From germline, CDR1 is ENHRY and CDR2 SYGVKD. Deletions cut 2 bases from V and 2 bases from J, with 6 bases between. This CDR3 contains 14 residues. The CDR3 coding sequence is TGTGCCATCAGTGAGCGGCCCAACACCGGGGAGCTGTTTTTT. Translated: CAISERPNTGELFF.

The chain is built from TRBV2 and TRBJ2-3, with D possibly being TRBD1 or TRBD2 (5 bases each). Germline V gene data show CDR1 as SNHLY and CDR2 as FYNNEI. The CDR3 runs to 15 residues. V was pared by 5 bases and J by 3 bases, with 15 bases between. The CDR3 coding sequence is TGTGCCAGCAGTACCGGGACGGGAAATACAGATACGCAGTATTTT. Amino acid sequence: CASSTGTGNTDTQYF.

The chain combines TRBV9 with TRBJ1-5; 7 bases match TRBD1. The CDR3 is made up of 13 amino acids. The junction had 7 bases not matched to a gene; V was cut back by 7 bases and J by 6 bases. Germline CDR1 SGDLS, CDR2 YYNGEE. Here the CDR3 DNA reads TGTGCCAGCGGTAAGGGGGCTATTCAGCCCCAGCATTTT. It specifies CASGKGAIQPQHF.

The chain is built from TRBV2 and TRBJ1-4, with 8 bases matching TRBD1. The V gene's germline CDR1 is SNHLY and CDR2 FYNNEI. Trimming removed 5 bases from V and 3 bases from J; junction bases left unmatched: 8. The CDR3 is 16 residues long. CDR3 coding DNA: TGTGCCAGCAGTATCGACAGGGGAATTGCTAATGAAAAACTGTTTTTT. Its protein is CASSIDRGIANEKLFF.

The chain couples TRBV19 to TRBJ2-1, with unresolved D. The V end was cut by 6 bases, the J end by 1 base, with 13 bases between. In germline, CDR1 is LNHDA, CDR2 SQIVND (reference sequence). CDR3 length: 15 amino acids. The CDR3 sequence: CASSSTGPSYNEQFF. For the CDR3, the DNA is TGTGCCAGTAGCTCAACCGGGCCTTCCTACAATGAGCAGTTCTTC.

V and J are TRBV6-1 and TRBJ2-1; D is ambiguous. With 6 bases removed from V and 10 bases from J, the gap between germline ends came to 22 bases. The CDR3 totals 15 residues. Germline-derived CDR1 and CDR2 are MNHNS and SASEGT. This chain's CDR3 is CASRDTLPSLKEQFF. DNA of the CDR3: TGTGCCAGCAGAGATACACTCCCCTCTCTGAAGGAGCAGTTCTTC.

This chain connects TRBV27 to TRBJ2-2, with D hard to call. This CDR3 is built from 15 residues. In germline, CDR1 is MNHEY, CDR2 SMNVEV (reference sequence). Trimming shortened V by 4 bases and J by 8 bases, and 17 bases separated the two germline ends. CDR3 region: CASSSQSRVMGELFF. The CDR3 DNA follows: TGTGCCAGCAGTTCCCAAAGTCGGGTGATGGGGGAGCTGTTTTTT.

The chain combines TRBV5-8 with TRBJ1-2; the D is unclear. Trimming left V 2 bases short and J 4 bases short, with 15 bases between. The CDR3 spans 15 residues. CDR1 and CDR2 (germline): SGHTS, YDEGEE. The CDR3 nucleotides are TGTGCCAGCAGCTTAAGCCCGGATCAGGTCTATGGCTACACCTTC. Residues: CASSLSPDQVYGYTF.

V usage is TRBV5-1 and J usage is TRBJ2-2, with 9 bases aligning to TRBD1. The CDR3 consists of 15 residues. J was trimmed by 5 bases and V by 5 bases; bases with no gene match: 7. Germline CDR1 SGHRS, CDR2 YFSETQ. The CDR3 bases are TGCGCCAGCAGGACAGGGGGAGGGTTGACCGGGGAGCTGTTTTTT. Translating gives CASRTGGGLTGELFF.

This rearrangement joins TRBV1 to TRBJ2-3; TRBD1 is taken as the D call from the table, unchecked against the DNA. TRBV1 is flagged as a pseudogene. CDR3 length: 14 residues. The CDR3 DNA follows: TGCACCAGCAGTTCCAGGGCAGGGGCAGATACGCAGTATTTT. Protein sequence: CTSSSRAGADTQYF.

This clone was seen only once. This chain connects TRBV5-6 to TRBJ2-1; 7 positions agree with TRBD2. The CDR3 consists of 15 residues. CDR1 is SGHDT, CDR2 YYEEEE, per germline. V was clipped by 0 bases and J by 1 base; unmatched bases: 1. The CDR3, as DNA: TGTGCCAGCAGCTTGGGACTAGCTTCCTACAATGAGCAGTTCTTC. Its protein is CASSLGLASYNEQFF.

The gene calls are TRBV30 and TRBJ2-5; D gene unclear. The CDR3 sequence is 12 residues long. Germline CDR1 reads GTSNPN; CDR2 reads SVGIG (reference sequence). V was shortened by 0 bases and J by 6 bases, with 8 bases between the two germline ends. The CDR3 DNA follows: TGTGCCTGGAGTGTACTTGTGAAGACCCAGTACTTC. It encodes CAWSVLVKTQYF.

This clone was counted a single time. The chain is built from TRBV14 and TRBJ2-2; tentatively, D is TRBD1 (6 bases). V lost 4 bases to trimming and J lost 5 bases, with 11 bases between them. The germline gives CDR1 SGHDN, CDR2 FVKESK. The CDR3 is made up of 14 amino acids. Here the CDR3 DNA reads TGTGCCAGCAGCCGAGACAGGCAAACCGGGGAGCTGTTTTTT. This sequence encodes CASSRDRQTGELFF.

The V gene is TRBV27, the J gene TRBJ1-2; 11 bases map to TRBD1. The CDR3 extends over 14 amino acids. Trimming took 4 bases from V and 4 from J; bases not matched to a gene: 2. Germline V gene data show CDR1 as MNHEY and CDR2 as SMNVEV (reference sequence). Written as DNA, the CDR3 is TGTGCCAGCAGTTGGACAGGGGGCGCCTATGGCTACACCTTC. Translating it yields CASSWTGGAYGYTF.

This clone was counted a few times. This chain joins TRBV5-5 and TRBJ1-2; D not certain. The germline V gene encodes CDR1 SGHKS and CDR2 YYEKEE (reference sequence). This CDR3 is 13 amino acids long. V lost 7 bases and J 0 bases, leaving 10 bases between the germline ends. CDR3 DNA sequence: TGTGCCAGCTGGGGTGGGACTAACTATGGCTACACCTTC. It codes for CASWGGTNYGYTF.

This chain connects TRBV27 to TRBJ2-3, with D possibly matching TRBD1 (6 bases). CDR1 and CDR2 (germline): MNHEY, SMNVEV (reference sequence). CDR3 size: 18 residues. V gave up 0 bases and J gave up 2 bases, with 18 bases separating them. The CDR3 spells CASSLSPRQAGFTDTQYF. The CDR3 DNA is TGTGCCAGCAGTTTATCCCCGAGACAGGCCGGATTCACAGATACGCAGTATTTT.

The gene calls are TRBV6-8 and TRBJ2-3; TRBD2 is a possible D gene (5 bases). V lost 4 bases, J lost 2 bases, and 19 bases lay in between. Germline V gene sequence: CDR1 MNHGY, CDR2 SAAAGT. The CDR3 runs 17 residues. The CDR3 spells CASSSRKSGNFTDTQYF. The CDR3 DNA follows: TGTGCCAGCAGTTCTCGAAAAAGCGGAAACTTCACAGATACGCAGTATTTT.

The V call is TRBV10-1, the J call TRBJ2-1; D is perhaps TRBD1 (6 bases). Trimming cost V 6 bases and J 12 bases, with 24 bases left between them. The CDR3 has 15 amino acids. Germline CDR1 is WNHNN and CDR2 is SYGVQD (reference sequence). This chain's CDR3 is CASSDARQVLVGQFF. The CDR3 nucleotides read TGCGCCAGCAGCGACGCCCGACAGGTTCTCGTGGGGCAGTTCTTC.

The rearrangement joins TRBV27 to TRBJ2-7; perhaps TRBD2 as D (5 bases). The germline V gene encodes CDR1 MNHEY and CDR2 SMNVEV (reference sequence). The CDR3 has 14 residues. V lost 2 bases and J 2 bases, leaving 10 bases between the germline ends. The CDR3 loop reads CASSLRGITYEQYF. The CDR3 region has the DNA TGTGCCAGCAGTTTACGAGGGATAACCTACGAGCAGTACTTC.

This sequence joins TRBV5-1 and TRBJ1-1, with a possible D match to TRBD1 (6 bases). The germline V gene has CDR1 SGHRS and CDR2 YFSETQ. The CDR3 is made up of 15 amino acids. V was shortened by 0 bases and J by 5 bases, with 14 bases between the two germline ends. Here the CDR3 DNA reads TGCGCCAGCAGCTTGGTCGTCAGGGGAAGAACTGAAGCTTTCTTT. Translated, it gives CASSLVVRGRTEAFF.